The clone carrying this TCR beta chain was seen repeatedly, ten times or more. Its antigen is unidentified. These data come from a study of T-cell reconstitution after alpha-beta-depleted transplantation in children. Study-level points and caveats: Alpha-beta T cells present about two months after transplant were reported to originate from several hundred expanded graft clones.

Unique molecular identifiers featured in how the TCRbeta library was prepared. From the PCR reads, TCRdb called clonotypes with MiXCR, one entry per CDR3 protein. The repertoire holds 97,000 or so distinct CDR3 sequences, with about 8% as singletons. The CDR3 spans 15 residues. CDR1 and CDR2 (germline): SQVTM, ANQGSEA. With 4 bases clipped from V and 3 bases from J, the junction kept 12 bases outside the gene matches. Source: PBMCs, taken before TCRalphabeta/CD19-depleted stem cell transplant. The receptor was derived from a boy aged 2-15 years with acute lymphoblastic leukemia, due to receive a stem cell transplant. This sequence joins TRBV29-1 and TRBJ2-7; 7 bases are a match to TRBD1. The CDR3 coding sequence is TGCAGCGTTGTAGGCCGACAGGGAATAATCTACGAGCAGTACTTC. Encoded protein: CSVVGRQGIIYEQYF.